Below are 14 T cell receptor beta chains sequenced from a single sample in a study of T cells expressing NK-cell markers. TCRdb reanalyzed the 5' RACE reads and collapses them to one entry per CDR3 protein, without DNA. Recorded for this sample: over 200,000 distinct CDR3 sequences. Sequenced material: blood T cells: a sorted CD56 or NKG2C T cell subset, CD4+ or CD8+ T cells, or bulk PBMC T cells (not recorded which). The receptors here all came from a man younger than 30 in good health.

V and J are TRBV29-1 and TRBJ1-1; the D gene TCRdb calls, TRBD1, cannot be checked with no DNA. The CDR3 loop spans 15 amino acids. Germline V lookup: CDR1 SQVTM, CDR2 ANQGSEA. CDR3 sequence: CSVEPDRGRTTEAFF. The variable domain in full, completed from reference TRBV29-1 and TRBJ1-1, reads SAVISQKPSRDICQRGTSLTIQCQVDSQVTMMFWYRQQPGQSLTLIATANQGSEATYESGFVIDKFPISRPNLTFSTLTVSNMSPEDSSIYLCSVEPDRGRTTEAFFGQGTRLTVV.

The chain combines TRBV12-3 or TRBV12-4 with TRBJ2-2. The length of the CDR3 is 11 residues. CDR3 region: CASGRTGELFF.

CDR3 amino acids: CASSLVSGGGDNEQFF. The genes are TRBV5-1 and TRBJ2-1; TCRdb selects TRBD2, and the lack of DNA leaves this call unchecked. This CDR3 has 16 amino acids. Per germline, CDR1 SGHRS and CDR2 YFSETQ.

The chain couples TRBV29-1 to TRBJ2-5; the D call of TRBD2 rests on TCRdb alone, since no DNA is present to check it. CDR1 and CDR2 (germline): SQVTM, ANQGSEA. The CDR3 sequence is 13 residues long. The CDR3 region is CSVCGRLQETQYF. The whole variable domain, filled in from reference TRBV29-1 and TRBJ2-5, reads SAVISQKPSRDICQRGTSLTIQCQVDSQVTMMFWYRQQPGQSLTLIATANQGSEATYESGFVIDKFPISRPNLTFSTLTVSNMSPEDSSIYLCSVCGRLQETQYFGPGTRLLVL.

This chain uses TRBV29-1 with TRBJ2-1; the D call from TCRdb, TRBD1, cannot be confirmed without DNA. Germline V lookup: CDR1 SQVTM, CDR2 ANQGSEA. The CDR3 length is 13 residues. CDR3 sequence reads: CSVARGWYNEQFF.

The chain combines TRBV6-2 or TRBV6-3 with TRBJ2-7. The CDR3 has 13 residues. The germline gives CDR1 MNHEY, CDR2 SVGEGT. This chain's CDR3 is CASSHGPFYEQYF.

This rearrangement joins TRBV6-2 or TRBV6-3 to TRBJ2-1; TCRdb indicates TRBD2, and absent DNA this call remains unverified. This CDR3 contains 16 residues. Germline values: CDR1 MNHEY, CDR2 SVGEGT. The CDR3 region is CASSYPSGRLDNEQFF.

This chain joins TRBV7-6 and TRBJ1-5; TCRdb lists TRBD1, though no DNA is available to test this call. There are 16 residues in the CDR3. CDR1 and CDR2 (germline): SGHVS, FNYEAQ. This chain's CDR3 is CASSPRQGASNQPQHF.

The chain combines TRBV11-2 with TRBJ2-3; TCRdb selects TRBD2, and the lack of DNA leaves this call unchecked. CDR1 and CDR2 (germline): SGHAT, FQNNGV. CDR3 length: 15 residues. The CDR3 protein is CASSRGLGSTDTQYF.

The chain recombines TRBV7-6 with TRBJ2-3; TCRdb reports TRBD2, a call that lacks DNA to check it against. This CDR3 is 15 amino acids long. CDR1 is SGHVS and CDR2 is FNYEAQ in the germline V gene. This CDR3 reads CASSPSAVPTDTQYF. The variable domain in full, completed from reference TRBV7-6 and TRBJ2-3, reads GAGVSQSPRYKVTKRGQDVALRCDPISGHVSLYWYRQALGQGPEFLTYFNYEAQQDKSGLPNDRFSAERPEGSISTLTIQRTEQRDSAMYRCASSPSAVPTDTQYFGPGTRLTVL.

The CDR3 loop is CASSQGQVVYNEQFF. This sequence joins TRBV11-1 and TRBJ2-1; there is no DNA to check the TCRdb D call of TRBD1. Germline assignment: CDR1 SGHAT and CDR2 FQDESV (reference sequence). The CDR3 length is 15 residues.

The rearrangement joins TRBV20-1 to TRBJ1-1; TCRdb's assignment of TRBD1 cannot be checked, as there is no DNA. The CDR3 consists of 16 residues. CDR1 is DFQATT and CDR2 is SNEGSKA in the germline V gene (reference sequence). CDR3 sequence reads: CSARDGARGRNTEAFF.

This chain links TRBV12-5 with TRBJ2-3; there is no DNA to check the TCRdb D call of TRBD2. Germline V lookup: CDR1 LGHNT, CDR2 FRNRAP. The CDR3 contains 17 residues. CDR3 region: CASGLVGLAGGRDTQYF.

The CDR3 loop reads CASSLEPGPPYEQYF. The chain carries TRBV11-2 and TRBJ2-7; TCRdb designates TRBD1, a call that cannot be tested without DNA. CDR3 length equals 15 residues. The germline V gene has CDR1 SGHAT and CDR2 FQNNGV. Combining the CDR3 with reference TRBV11-2 and TRBJ2-7 gives the whole variable domain EAGVAQSPRYKIIEKRQSVAFWCNPISGHATLYWYQQILGQGPKLLIQFQNNGVVDDSQLPKDRFSAERLKGVDSTLKIQPAKLEDSAVYLCASSLEPGPPYEQYFGPGTRLTVT.